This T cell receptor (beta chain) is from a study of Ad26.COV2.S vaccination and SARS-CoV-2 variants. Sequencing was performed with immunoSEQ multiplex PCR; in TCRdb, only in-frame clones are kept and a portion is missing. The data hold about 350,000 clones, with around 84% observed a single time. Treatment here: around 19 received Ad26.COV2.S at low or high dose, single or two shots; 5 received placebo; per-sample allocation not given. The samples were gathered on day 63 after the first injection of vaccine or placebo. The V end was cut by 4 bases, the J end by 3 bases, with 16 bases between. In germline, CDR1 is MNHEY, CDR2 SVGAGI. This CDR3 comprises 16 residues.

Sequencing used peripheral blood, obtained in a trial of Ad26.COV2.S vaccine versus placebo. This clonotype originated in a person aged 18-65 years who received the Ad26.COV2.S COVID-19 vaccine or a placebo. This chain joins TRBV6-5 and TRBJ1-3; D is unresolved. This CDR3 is CASSSRSGSVGNTIYF. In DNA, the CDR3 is TGTGCCAGCAGTTCCAGGTCGGGGTCTGTTGGAAACACCATATATTTT.